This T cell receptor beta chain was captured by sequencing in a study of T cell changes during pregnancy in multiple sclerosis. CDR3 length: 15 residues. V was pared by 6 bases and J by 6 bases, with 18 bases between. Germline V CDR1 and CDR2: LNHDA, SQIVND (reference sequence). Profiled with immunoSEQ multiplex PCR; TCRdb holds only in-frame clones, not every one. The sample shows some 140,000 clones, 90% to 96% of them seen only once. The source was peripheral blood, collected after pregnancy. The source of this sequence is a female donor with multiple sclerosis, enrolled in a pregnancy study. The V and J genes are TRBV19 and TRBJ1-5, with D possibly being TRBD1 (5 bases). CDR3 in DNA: TGTGCCAGTAGCCCCCGGGGGGGGACGGGTCAGCCCCAGCATTTT. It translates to CASSPRGGTGQPQHF.